This TCR beta chain was sequenced during a study of T cell repertoires in cytomegalovirus infection. V shed 4 bases and J shed 0 bases, with 10 bases lying between them. Germline loops: CDR1 MNHNS, CDR2 SASEGT. The CDR3 runs to 15 residues. TCRdb re-derived calls from the reads in MiXCR, one entry per CDR3 protein. The data contain 100,000 to 150,000 distinct CDR3 sequences, 32% of them singletons. Concerning this clonotype: What it binds is unknown. The missing conserved phenylalanine or tryptophan at the end of this CDR3 makes a read error likely.

The sample in question was CD8+ T cells from cultured PBMCs, obtained from culture after CMV antigen stimulation. V gene TRBV6-1 combines with J gene TRBJ1-5, with D possibly matching TRBD1 (6 bases). This sequence was found in a human donor in good health (CMV status not recorded). Some clones in this sample may be carry-over from other donors' samples. CDR3 amino acids: CASSGTEGSNQPQHC. In DNA, the CDR3 is TGTGCCAGCAGTGGGACAGAGGGTAGCAATCAGCCCCAGCATTGT.